The text below deals with one T cell receptor beta chain. This clonotype was detected only a few times. There is no known antigen for this receptor. No much larger clonotype is one base removed from it; base qualities were not supplied. These data come from a study of regulatory T cells in long-lasting Graves disease (dated by TCRdb to about 2021). At the level of the whole study: Persistent Graves' disease was defined as antithyroid drug treatment for over 5 years with persistently positive TSH receptor autoantibodies. This study used TCR sequencing and RNA sequencing of peripheral blood to compare persistent Graves' disease patients against newly diagnosed Graves' disease patients. The study was conducted in China and was registered as a clinical trial. A total of around 35 samples were covered by TCR sequencing, comprising approximately 13 persistent and around 20 newly diagnosed Graves' disease patients. In the clinical cohort, patients with persistent Graves' disease had used antithyroid drugs for an average of roughly ten years. Results and caveats for the whole study, not just this receptor: The authors acknowledged the small sample size as a limitation that may reduce accuracy. Persistent Graves' disease patients showed lower TCR Shannon entropy and fewer highly expanded clones than newly diagnosed patients, suggesting clonal expansion. The study examined only peripheral blood because the primary lesion, thyroid tissue, could not be accessed. Only the TCR beta chain was sequenced and analyzed. Patients with persistent disease shared more public clonotypes (around 3,000) than newly diagnosed patients did (more than 900).

Libraries were constructed by multiplex PCR. The listed sequencing device is Illumina HiSeq 4000. TCR beta libraries were built with iRepertoire HTBI primers and Arm-PCR amplification of CDR3 regions. Before sequencing, the PCR products underwent gel purification. As for the original processing: Gene usage analysis of CDR3 amino acid clonotypes used the 62 TRBV and 14 to 15 TRBJ segments found across samples. COPE and FqMerger were used to merge filtered high-quality paired reads into contigs. Contigs were aligned with BLAST to IMGT TRBV, TRBD and TRBJ reference genes, and CDR3 was defined per IMGT. Clonotypes above 0.1% frequency were classified as highly expanded clones. Shannon entropy served as the measure of repertoire diversity, while the Gini coefficient captured V-J evenness. A clonotype found in more than one individual was treated as public. TCRdb handled the public reads itself, with Q25 trimming in fastp and clone calling in MiXCR, and kept productive beta chains. CDR3 protein sequences are deduplicated, and each keeps its most common genes and DNA. The V and J calls, along with clone size, are taken from TCRdb and not from the paper's own processing. The sample table contains roughly 400,000 distinct CDR3 sequences; only one count was recorded for about 20% of them. Jointly, the top ten make up roughly 20% of the sample.

The time point label, as the study defines it: persistent/refractory GD, antithyroid drugs over 5 years with positive TRAb. For both TCR sequencing and RNA sequencing, RNA was extracted from PBMCs using TRIzol. The diagnosis of Graves' disease followed American Thyroid Association guidelines. Patients for the study were recruited at an endocrinology department in Xi'an, China. From each patient, around 8.3 milliliters of peripheral blood was collected into an EDTA anticoagulant tube. Ficoll Paque Plus density gradient separation was used to isolate PBMCs, and no further T cell sorting was done. RNA quality was checked with an Agilent 2100 Bioanalyzer and agarose gel, and concentration with a NanoDrop 2000. The sequence was collected from a female donor with Graves disease. This specimen was peripheral blood mononuclear cells (PBMCs), taken when the disease was refractory, from a patient treated with antithyroid drugs.

The CDR3 protein is CASRPRGRREKLFF. In nucleotide form, the sequence is TGCGCCAGCAGGCCCAGGGGGCGTCGGGAAAAACTGTTTTTT. This chain joins TRBV10-2 to TRBJ1-4, with 8 bases matching TRBD1. The V end gives up 6 bases and the J end 8 bases, leaving 8 bases in the junction not matched to a gene. From its cysteine to its phenylalanine, the CDR3 spans 14 amino acids. The sequence is cut down to CDR3 DNA, 42 bases in frame from base 1. The germline V gene encodes CDR1 WSHSY and CDR2 SAAADI.